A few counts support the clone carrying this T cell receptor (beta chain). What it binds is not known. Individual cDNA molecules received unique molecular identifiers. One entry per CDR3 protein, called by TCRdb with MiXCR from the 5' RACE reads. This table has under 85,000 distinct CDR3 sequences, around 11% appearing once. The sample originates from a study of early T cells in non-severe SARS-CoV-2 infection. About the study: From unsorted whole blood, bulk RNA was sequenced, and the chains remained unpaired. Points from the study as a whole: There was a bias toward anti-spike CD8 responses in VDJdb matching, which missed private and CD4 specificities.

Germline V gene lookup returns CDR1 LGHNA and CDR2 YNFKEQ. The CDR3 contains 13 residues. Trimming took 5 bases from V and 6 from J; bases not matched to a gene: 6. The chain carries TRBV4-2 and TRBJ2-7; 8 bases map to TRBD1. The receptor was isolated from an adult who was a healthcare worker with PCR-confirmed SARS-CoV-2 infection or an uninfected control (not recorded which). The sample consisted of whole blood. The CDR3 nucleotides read TGTGCCAGCAGCAGGGGACAGGAGTCCGAGCAGTACTTC. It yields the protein CASSRGQESEQYF.